The T cell receptor beta chain under discussion was sequenced for a study of vaccination and CD4 T cells after COVID-19. Study in general: The peptides that stimulated the cells were overlapping spike peptides from SARS-CoV-2, HCoV-NL63, HCoV-OC43 and HCoV-229E.

The treatment here: approximately 9-day PBMC culture with coronavirus spike peptide pools or control peptides (ViraFEST assay). Wells contained around 1.8 million PBMCs each, and these were cultured with 8.5 to 10 IU/ml IL-2 and about 10 ug/ml peptide pools. These CD4+ T cells came from 10-day cultures by negative selection. Cultured CD4+ T cells had their DNA profiled by the Oncomine TCR Beta short-read assay. MiXCR, run by TCRdb on the PCR reads, gives a single entry per CDR3 protein. The sample yields about 21,000 distinct CDR3 sequences, around 62% seen once. Trimming pared 7 bases from V and 1 base from J, leaving 19 bases between. CDR3 length: 16 amino acids. The sample holds one count of this clonotype. Its antigen is as yet unknown.

This sequence was found in a human donor who received a COVID-19 vaccine. Sequences were derived from CD4+ T cells from blood, cultured in vitro, sampled before SARS-CoV-2 vaccination. The chain links TRBV12-3 or TRBV12-4 to TRBJ1-1, with D perhaps matching TRBD1 (5 bases). CDR3 region: CASTRGAARRNTEAFF. The CDR3, as DNA: TGTGCCAGCACCAGAGGGGCAGCGAGGAGGAACACTGAAGCTTTCTTT.